This T cell receptor (beta chain) was found in a study of T-cell reconstitution after alpha-beta-depleted transplantation in children (TCRdb year 2016). Concerning the study at large: T-cell immune reconstitution after TCRalphabeta/CD19-depleted allogeneic hematopoietic cell transplantation in children was quantitatively tracked in the study by means of TCR repertoire profiling.

The library was obtained by PCR. These reads were obtained on an Illumina HiSeq 2500. TCR library preparation used molecular barcoding, with unique molecular identifiers applied to normalize quantification of the TCRbeta repertoire. TCRdb reanalyzed the raw reads on its own, using fastp at Q25 for trimming and MiXCR for clone calling, and kept in-frame beta chains. Every CDR3 protein is listed once, alongside the most common genes and DNA of its rows. The sample table contains 190,000 or so distinct CDR3 sequences; only one count was recorded for just over 14% of them. The top ten hold around 14% of the sample. A remark on this clonotype: Its antigen specificity is not known. Base qualities are not at hand, and no much larger clone is one base apart.

The clonotype was recovered from a human donor who donated a stem cell graft to a child with acute lymphoblastic leukemia. The sample consisted of PBMCs from the stem cell graft donor, taken from the stem cell graft.

The base sequence is TGCGCCAGCAGCTCTTATAGCGGGGTAACTGAAGCTTTCTTT. It translates as CASSSYSGVTEAFF. This chain joins TRBV10-1 to TRBJ1-1; the D gene is unclear. V is shortened by 6 bases, J by 5 bases, and the region joining them spans 16 bases. Spanning cysteine to phenylalanine, the CDR3 consists of 14 amino acids. The only DNA kept is the CDR3, 42 bases in frame from the first base. CDR1 and CDR2 were assigned from the germline V gene (reference sequence) as WNHNN and SYGVQD.